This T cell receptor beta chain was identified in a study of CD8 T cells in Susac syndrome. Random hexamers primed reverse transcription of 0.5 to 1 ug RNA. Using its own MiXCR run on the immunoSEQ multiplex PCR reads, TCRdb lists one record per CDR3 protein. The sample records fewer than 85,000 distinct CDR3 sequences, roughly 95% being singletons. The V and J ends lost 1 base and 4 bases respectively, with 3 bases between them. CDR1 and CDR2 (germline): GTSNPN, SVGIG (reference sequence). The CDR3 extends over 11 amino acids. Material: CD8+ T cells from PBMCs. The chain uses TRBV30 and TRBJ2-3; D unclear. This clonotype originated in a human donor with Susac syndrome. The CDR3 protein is CAWSAADTQYF. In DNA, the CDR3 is TGTGCCTGGAGTGCCGCAGATACGCAGTATTTT.